This record concerns one TCR beta chain sequence. What it binds is not known. A single base separates this from a much larger clone, so it may be a read error. Regions amplified from RNA transcripts were the TCR beta CDR3 regions. The HTBI primer set drove a first-round RT-PCR of the TCR CDR3. In TCRdb, the multiplex PCR reads were re-called with MiXCR into one record per CDR3 protein. The sample shows about 400,000 distinct CDR3 sequences, 15% to 17% of them seen only once. The sample comes from a study of T cells in Graves' hyperthyroidism and ophthalmopathy. The V gene lost 0 bases and the J gene lost 0 bases, with 12 bases spanning the gap. This CDR3 has 17 amino acids. Germline-derived CDR1 and CDR2 are SNHLY and FYNNEI. Findings and caveats of the study: Most expanded thyroid clonotypes above 0.001 also appeared in blood.

Graves' hyperthyroidism was deemed stable given no ophthalmopathy progression within 18 months. These patients, aged 18 to 65, had recently diagnosed hyperthyroidism lasting under 2 months. Clinical symptoms, serum thyroxine, TRAb, thyroid ultrasound and orbital computed tomography informed diagnoses. The source of this sequence is a woman younger than 30 with Graves' hyperthyroidism. Sequenced: blood. The J gene is TRBJ2-1, the V gene TRBV2; D unresolved. The CDR3 region is CASSEARRTSSYNEQFF. CDR3 in DNA: TGTGCCAGCAGTGAAGCGCGACGAACCAGCTCCTACAATGAGCAGTTCTTC.